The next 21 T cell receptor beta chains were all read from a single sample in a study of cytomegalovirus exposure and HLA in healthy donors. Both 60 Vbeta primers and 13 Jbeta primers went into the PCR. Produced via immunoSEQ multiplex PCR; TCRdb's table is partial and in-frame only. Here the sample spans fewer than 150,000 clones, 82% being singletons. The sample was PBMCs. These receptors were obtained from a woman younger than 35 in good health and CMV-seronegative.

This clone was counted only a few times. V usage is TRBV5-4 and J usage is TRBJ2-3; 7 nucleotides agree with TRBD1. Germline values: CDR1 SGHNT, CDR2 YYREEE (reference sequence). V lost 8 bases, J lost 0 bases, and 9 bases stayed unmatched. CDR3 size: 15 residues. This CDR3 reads CASRGGRTSTDTQYF. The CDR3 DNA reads TGTGCCAGTCGAGGGGGCCGAACTAGCACAGATACGCAGTATTTT.

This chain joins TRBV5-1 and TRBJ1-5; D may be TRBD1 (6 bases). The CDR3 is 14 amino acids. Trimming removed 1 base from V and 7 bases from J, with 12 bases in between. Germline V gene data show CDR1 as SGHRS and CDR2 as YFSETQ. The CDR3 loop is CASSLTGRDQPQHF. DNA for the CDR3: TGCGCCAGCAGCTTGACAGGGAGGGACCAGCCCCAGCATTTT.

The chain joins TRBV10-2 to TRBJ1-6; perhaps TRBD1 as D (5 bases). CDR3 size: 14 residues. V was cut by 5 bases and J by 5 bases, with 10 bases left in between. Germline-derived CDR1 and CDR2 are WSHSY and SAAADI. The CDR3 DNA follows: TGCGCCAGCAGTTTCGACAGAAATAATTCACCCCTCCACTTT. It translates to CASSFDRNNSPLHF.

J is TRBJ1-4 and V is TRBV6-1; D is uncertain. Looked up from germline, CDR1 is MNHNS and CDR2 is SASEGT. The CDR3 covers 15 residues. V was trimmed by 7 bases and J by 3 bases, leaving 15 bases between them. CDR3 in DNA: TGTGCCAGCACCAGATCGGGAGAGGCTAATGAAAAACTGTTTTTT. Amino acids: CASTRSGEANEKLFF.

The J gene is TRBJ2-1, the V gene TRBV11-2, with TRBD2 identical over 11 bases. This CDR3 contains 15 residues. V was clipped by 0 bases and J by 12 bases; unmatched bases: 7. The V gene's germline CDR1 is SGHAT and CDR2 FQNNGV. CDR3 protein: CASSLDSTSGSWQFF. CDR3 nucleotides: TGTGCCAGCAGCTTAGATAGTACTAGCGGGAGTTGGCAGTTCTTC. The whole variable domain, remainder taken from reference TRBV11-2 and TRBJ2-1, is EAGVAQSPRYKIIEKRQSVAFWCNPISGHATLYWYQQILGQGPKLLIQFQNNGVVDDSQLPKDRFSAERLKGVDSTLKIQPAKLEDSAVYLCASSLDSTSGSWQFFGPGTRLTVL.

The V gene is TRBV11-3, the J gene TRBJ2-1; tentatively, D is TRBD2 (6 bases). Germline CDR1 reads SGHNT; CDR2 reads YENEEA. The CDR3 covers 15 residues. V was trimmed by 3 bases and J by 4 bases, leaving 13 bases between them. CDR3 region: CASSFETGVYNEQFF. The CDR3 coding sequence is TGTGCCAGCAGCTTTGAAACGGGAGTTTACAATGAGCAGTTCTTC.

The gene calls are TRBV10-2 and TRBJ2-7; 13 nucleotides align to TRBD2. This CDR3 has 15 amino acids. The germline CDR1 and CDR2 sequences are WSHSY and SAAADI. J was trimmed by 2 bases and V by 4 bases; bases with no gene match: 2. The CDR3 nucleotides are TGCGCCAGCAGTGCGGGACTAGCGGGACCCTACGAGCAGTACTTC. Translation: CASSAGLAGPYEQYF.

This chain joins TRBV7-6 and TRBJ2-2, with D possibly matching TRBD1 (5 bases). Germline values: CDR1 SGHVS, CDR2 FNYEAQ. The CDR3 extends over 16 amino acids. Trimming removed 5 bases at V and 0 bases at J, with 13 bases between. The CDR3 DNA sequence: TGTGCCAGCAGCAGCCGGACACACGCGAACACCGGGGAGCTGTTTTTT. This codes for CASSSRTHANTGELFF.

CDR3: CASSVGASGSIGELFF. CDR3 bases: TGTGCCAGCAGCGTAGGGGCTAGCGGGAGTATCGGGGAGCTGTTTTTT. This chain joins TRBV9 and TRBJ2-2, with TRBD2 matching over 10 bases. The J segment lost 7 bases and the V segment lost 0 bases, leaving 6 bases of the junction unmatched. Germline V lookup: CDR1 SGDLS, CDR2 YYNGEE. The CDR3 totals 16 residues.

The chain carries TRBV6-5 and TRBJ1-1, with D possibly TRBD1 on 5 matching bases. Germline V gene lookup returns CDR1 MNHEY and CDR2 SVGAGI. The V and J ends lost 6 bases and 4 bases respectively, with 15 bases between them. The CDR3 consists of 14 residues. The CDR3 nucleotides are TGTGCCAGCAGGCGAGACGGGGGACCCACTGAAGCTTTCTTT. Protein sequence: CASRRDGGPTEAFF.

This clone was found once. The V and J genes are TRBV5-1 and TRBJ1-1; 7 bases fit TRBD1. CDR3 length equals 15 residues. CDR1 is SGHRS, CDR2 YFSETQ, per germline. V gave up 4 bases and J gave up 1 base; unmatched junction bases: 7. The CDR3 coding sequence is TGCGCCAGCAGCCTGACAGGGTCTGGGAACACTGAAGCTTTCTTT. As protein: CASSLTGSGNTEAFF.

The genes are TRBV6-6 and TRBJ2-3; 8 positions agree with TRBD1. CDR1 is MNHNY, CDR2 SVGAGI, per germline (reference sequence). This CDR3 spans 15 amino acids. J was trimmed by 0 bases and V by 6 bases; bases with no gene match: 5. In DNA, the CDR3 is TGTGCCAGCAGAAGACAGGGGATTAGCACAGATACGCAGTATTTT. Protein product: CASRRQGISTDTQYF.

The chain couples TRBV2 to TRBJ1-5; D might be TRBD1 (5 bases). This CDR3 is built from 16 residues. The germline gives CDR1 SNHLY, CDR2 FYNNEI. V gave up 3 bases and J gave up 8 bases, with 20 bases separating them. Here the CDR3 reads CASSEEGRQSIKPQHF. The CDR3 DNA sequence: TGTGCCAGCAGTGAGGAGGGGCGGCAGTCAATCAAGCCCCAGCATTTT.

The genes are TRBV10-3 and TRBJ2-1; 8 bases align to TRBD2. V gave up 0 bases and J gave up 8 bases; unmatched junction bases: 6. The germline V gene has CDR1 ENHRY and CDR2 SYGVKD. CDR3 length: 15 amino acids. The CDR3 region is CAISESSGRWDEQFF. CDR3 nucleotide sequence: TGTGCCATCAGTGAGTCCAGCGGGAGATGGGATGAGCAGTTCTTC.

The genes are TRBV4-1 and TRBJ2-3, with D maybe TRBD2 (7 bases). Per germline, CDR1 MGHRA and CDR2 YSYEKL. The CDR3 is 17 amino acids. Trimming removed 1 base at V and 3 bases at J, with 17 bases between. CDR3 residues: CASSQVRGAEGTDTQYF. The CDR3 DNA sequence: TGCGCCAGCAGCCAAGTCCGGGGGGCAGAGGGGACAGATACGCAGTATTTT.

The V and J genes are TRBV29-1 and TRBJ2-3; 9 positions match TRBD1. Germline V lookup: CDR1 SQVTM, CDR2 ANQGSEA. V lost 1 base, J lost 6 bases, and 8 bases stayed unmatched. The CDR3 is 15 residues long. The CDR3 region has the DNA TGCAGCGTTGAAGCGGGACAGGGCAAAGTGGATACGCAGTATTTT. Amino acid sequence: CSVEAGQGKVDTQYF.

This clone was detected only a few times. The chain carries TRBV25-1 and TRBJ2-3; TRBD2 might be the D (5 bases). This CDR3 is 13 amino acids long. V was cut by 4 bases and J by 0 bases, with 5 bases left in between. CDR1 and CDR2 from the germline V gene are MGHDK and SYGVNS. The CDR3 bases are TGTGCCAGCAGTGGGACTAGCACAGATACGCAGTATTTT. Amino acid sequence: CASSGTSTDTQYF.

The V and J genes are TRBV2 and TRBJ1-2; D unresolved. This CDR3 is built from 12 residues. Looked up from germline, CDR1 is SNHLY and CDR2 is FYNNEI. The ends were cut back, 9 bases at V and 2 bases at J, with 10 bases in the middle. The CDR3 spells CARTLSNYGYTF. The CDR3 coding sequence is TGTGCCAGAACTTTGAGCAACTATGGCTACACCTTC.

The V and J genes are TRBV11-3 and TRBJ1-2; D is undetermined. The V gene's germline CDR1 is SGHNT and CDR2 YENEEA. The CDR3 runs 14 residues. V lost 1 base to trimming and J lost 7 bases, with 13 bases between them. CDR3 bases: TGTGCCAGCAGCTTAGCCCCCGGGGAAGCTGGCTACACCTTC. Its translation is CASSLAPGEAGYTF.

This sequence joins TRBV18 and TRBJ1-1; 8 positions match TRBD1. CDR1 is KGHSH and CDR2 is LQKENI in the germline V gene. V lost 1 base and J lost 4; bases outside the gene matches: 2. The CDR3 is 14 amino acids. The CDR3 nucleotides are TGTGCCAGCTCACCACAGACAGGGGTCACTGAAGCTTTCTTT. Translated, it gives CASSPQTGVTEAFF.

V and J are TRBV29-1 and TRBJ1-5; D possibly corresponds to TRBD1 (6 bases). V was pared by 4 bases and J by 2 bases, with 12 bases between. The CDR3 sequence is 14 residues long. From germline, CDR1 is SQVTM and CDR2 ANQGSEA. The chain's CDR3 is CSVARGNGNQPQHF. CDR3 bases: TGCAGCGTTGCGAGGGGGAACGGCAATCAGCCCCAGCATTTT.